A single sample gave rise to the 9 T cell receptor beta chains below, sequenced in a study of cytomegalovirus exposure and HLA in healthy donors. Data came from immunoSEQ multiplex PCR; TCRdb stores just in-frame clones and leaves some out. The sample lists some 48,000 clones; 88% were seen once. The source material was PBMCs. These receptors originate from a woman aged 25-40 years in good health and CMV-seronegative.

This chain joins TRBV6-6 and TRBJ1-2, with no clear D. The CDR3 extends over 14 amino acids. CDR1 MNHNY and CDR2 SVGAGI come from the germline V gene (reference sequence). Trimming removed 7 bases at V and 3 bases at J, with 15 bases between. The CDR3 spells CASIPTPLDYGYTF. CDR3 sequence (DNA): TGTGCCAGCATTCCGACTCCGCTCGACTATGGCTACACCTTC.

The rearrangement joins TRBV4-3 to TRBJ2-3; D call uncertain. The germline V and J ends were trimmed by 2 bases and 0 bases, with 9 bases remaining between them. CDR3 length: 15 amino acids. Germline values: CDR1 LGHNA, CDR2 YSLEER. The CDR3 spells CASSQSNPSTDTQYF. The CDR3 nucleotides read TGCGCCAGCAGCCAATCTAATCCTAGCACAGATACGCAGTATTTT.

The chain carries TRBV5-6 and TRBJ2-5, with TRBD2 as a possible D gene (6 bases). V was shortened by 2 bases and J by 7 bases, with 24 bases between the two germline ends. Germline V gene lookup returns CDR1 SGHDT and CDR2 YYEEEE. The CDR3 is 17 residues long. The CDR3 DNA sequence: TGTGCCAGCAGCTTCGGGGTCAGGGAGGTCGCCCGGGGGACCCAGTACTTC. Translation: CASSFGVREVARGTQYF.

The chain uses TRBV28 and TRBJ2-2, with 9 positions matching TRBD1. The CDR3 has 12 amino acids. V gave up 9 bases and J gave up 8 bases; unmatched junction bases: 4. Germline CDR1 MDHEN, CDR2 SYDVKM. CDR3: CASTGGLGELFF. CDR3 coding DNA: TGTGCCAGTACAGGGGGCTTGGGGGAGCTGTTTTTT.

The V gene is TRBV6-5, the J gene TRBJ1-1, with D unclear. There are 14 residues in the CDR3. Germline CDR1 MNHEY, CDR2 SVGAGI. The V end lost 6 bases, the J end lost 0 bases, and 11 bases lay between the germline ends. CDR3 amino acids: CASSSGNVNTEAFF. CDR3 sequence (DNA): TGTGCCAGCAGCTCGGGAAACGTGAACACTGAAGCTTTCTTT.

The V gene is TRBV10-3, the J gene TRBJ1-1; 7 bases align to TRBD1. Losses at the gene ends were 8 bases for V and 11 bases for J; bases not matched to a gene: 8. The V gene's germline CDR1 is ENHRY and CDR2 SYGVKD. The CDR3 consists of 11 residues. This chain's CDR3 is CAIRDRGSAFF. The CDR3 region has the DNA TGTGCCATCCGGGACAGAGGATCTGCTTTCTTT.

This rearrangement joins TRBV29-1 to TRBJ1-1; 7 bases fit TRBD1. The J segment lost 2 bases and the V segment lost 6 bases, leaving 6 bases of the junction unmatched. The CDR3 has 13 amino acids. Germline values: CDR1 SQVTM, CDR2 ANQGSEA. Written as DNA, the CDR3 is TGCAGCGTCGCCACAGGGGAAAACACTGAAGCTTTCTTT. Protein: CSVATGENTEAFF.

The V call is TRBV27, the J call TRBJ2-7, with a tentative D call TRBD2 (5 bases). The V end was cut by 5 bases, the J end by 4 bases, with 15 bases between. Germline CDR1 reads MNHEY; CDR2 reads SMNVEV (reference sequence). The CDR3 is 14 amino acids. CDR3 nucleotides: TGTGCCAGCAGTCCCCGGAGGAGTGGTTACGAGCAGTACTTC. This encodes CASSPRRSGYEQYF.

The chain employs TRBV28 and TRBJ2-1; TRBD2 agrees at 9 bases. The CDR3 runs to 14 residues. Germline CDR1 reads MDHEN; CDR2 reads SYDVKM. V shed 7 bases, J shed 6 bases, and the junction held 7 bases outside the gene matches. The CDR3 sequence: CASNPSGIPNEQFF. CDR3 coding DNA: TGTGCCAGCAATCCTAGCGGGATTCCCAATGAGCAGTTCTTC.